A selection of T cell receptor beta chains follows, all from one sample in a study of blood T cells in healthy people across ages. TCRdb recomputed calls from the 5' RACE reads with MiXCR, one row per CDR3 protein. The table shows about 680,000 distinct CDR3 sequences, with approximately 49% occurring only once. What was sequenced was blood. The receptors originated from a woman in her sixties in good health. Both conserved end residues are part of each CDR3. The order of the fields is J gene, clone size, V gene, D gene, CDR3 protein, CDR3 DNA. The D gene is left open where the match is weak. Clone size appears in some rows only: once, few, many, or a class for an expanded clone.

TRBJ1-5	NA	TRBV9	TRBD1	CASSVTGVSNQPQHF	TGTGCCAGCAGCGTAACAGGGGTGAGCAATCAGCCCCAGCATTTT
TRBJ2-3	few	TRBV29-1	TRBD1	CSVEGGQGALLDTQYF	TGCAGCGTTGAAGGGGGACAGGGGGCTCTTTTAGATACGCAGTATTTT
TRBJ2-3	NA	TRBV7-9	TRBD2	CASSLGLAGSWTDTQYF	TGTGCCAGCAGCCTGGGACTAGCGGGGTCCTGGACAGATACGCAGTATTTT
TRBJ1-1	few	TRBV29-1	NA	CSVVPGTEAFF	TGCAGCGTTGTCCCAGGGACTGAAGCTTTCTTT
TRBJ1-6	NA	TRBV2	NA	CASNAGHLDNSPLHF	TGTGCCAGCAATGCAGGGCATCTAGATAATTCACCCCTCCACTTT
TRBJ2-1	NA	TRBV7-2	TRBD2	CASSLTSGSPNEQFF	TGTGCCAGCAGCCTGACTAGCGGGAGCCCAAATGAGCAGTTCTTC
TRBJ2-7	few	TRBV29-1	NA	CSPPASLRTFYEQYF	TGCAGCCCCCCTGCTTCGCTGAGGACCTTCTACGAGCAGTACTTC
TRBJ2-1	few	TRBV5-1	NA	CASSLGAEAYNEQFF	TGCGCCAGCAGCTTGGGAGCGGAGGCCTACAATGAGCAGTTCTTC
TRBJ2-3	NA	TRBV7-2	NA	CARSLGAAGLGADTQYF	TGTGCCCGCAGCTTAGGCGCAGCGGGCCTAGGAGCAGATACGCAGTATTTT
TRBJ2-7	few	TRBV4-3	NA	CASSQDWRSSYEQYF	TGCGCCAGCAGCCAAGATTGGCGCAGCTCCTACGAGCAGTACTTC
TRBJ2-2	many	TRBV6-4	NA	CASSRQASNTGELFF	TGTGCCAGCAGCCGACAGGCCTCGAACACCGGGGAGCTGTTTTTT
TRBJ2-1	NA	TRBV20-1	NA	CSARRSPKAGKDEQFF	TGCAGTGCTAGAAGGAGTCCTAAGGCAGGGAAGGATGAGCAGTTCTTC
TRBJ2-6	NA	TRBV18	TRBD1	CASSPNRGSGANVLTF	TGTGCCAGCTCACCGAACAGGGGATCTGGGGCCAACGTCCTGACTTTC
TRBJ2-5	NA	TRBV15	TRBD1	CATRLTGTGSWETQYF	TGTGCCACCAGATTGACCGGGACAGGGAGTTGGGAGACCCAGTACTTC
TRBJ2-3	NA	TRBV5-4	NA	CASSPAIGSGDTQYF	TGTGCCAGCAGCCCTGCAATCGGGAGCGGGGATACGCAGTATTTT
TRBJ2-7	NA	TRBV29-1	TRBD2	CSVGVLSSGRHGNEQYF	TGCAGCGTTGGGGTTCTCTCTAGCGGGAGACACGGCAATGAGCAGTACTTC
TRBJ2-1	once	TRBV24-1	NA	CATSDNGLPTFNEQFF	TGTGCCACCAGTGATAATGGCTTACCAACCTTCAATGAGCAGTTCTTC
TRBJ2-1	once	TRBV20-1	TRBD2	CSARTSGRYNEQFF	TGCAGTGCTCGGACTAGCGGGAGATACAATGAGCAGTTCTTC
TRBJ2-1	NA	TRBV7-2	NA	CASSLSPTSYNEQFF	TGTGCCAGCAGCTTATCCCCCACCTCCTACAATGAGCAGTTCTTC
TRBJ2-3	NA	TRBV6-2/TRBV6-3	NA	CASSYSKVADTQYF	TGTGCCAGCAGTTACTCGAAGGTAGCAGATACGCAGTATTTT
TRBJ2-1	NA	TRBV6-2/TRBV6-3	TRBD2	CASGGGRNYNEQFF	TGTGCCAGTGGGGGGGGAAGGAACTACAATGAGCAGTTCTTC
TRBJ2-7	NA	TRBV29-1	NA	CSVAGRLAQNNEQYF	TGCAGCGTTGCAGGACGGCTAGCGCAGAACAATGAGCAGTACTTC